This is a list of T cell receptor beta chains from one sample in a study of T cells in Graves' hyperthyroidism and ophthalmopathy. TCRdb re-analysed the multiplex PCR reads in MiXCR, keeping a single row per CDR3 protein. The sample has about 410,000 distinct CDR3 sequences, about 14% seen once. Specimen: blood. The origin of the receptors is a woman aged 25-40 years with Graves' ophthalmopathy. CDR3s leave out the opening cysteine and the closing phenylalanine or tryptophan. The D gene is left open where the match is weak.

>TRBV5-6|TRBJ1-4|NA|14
ASSTTSQRTNEKLF
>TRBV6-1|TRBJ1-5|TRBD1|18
ASSSAGGVWSRAPNQPQH
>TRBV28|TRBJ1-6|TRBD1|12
ASSWGRGESPLH
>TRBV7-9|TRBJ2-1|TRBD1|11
ASSWGQYNEQF
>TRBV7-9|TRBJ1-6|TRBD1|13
ASSLVEDRVSPLH
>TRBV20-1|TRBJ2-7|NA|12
SVLEDGTSYEQY
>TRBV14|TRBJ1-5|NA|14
ASSLRTWGNNQPQH
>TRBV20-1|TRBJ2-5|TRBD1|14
SAENGPGTGQETQY
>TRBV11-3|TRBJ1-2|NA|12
ASSLGGRNCGCT
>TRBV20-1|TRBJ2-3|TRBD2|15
SASYESERGGEDTQY
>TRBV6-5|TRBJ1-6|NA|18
ASSYSITGRQSSYNSPLH
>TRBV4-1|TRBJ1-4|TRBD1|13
ASRGTATTNEKLF
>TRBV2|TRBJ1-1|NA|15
ASSEENPGLLNTEAF
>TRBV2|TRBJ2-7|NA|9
AGGVSYEQY
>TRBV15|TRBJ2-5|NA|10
ATSVEGETQY
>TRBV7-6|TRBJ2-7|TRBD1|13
ASSFRDRGSYEQY
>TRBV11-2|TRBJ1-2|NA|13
ASSLDPDSYYGYT
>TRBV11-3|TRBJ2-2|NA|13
ASSSSGAHTGELF
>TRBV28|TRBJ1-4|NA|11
VSIEGVNEKLF
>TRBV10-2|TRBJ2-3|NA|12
ATWFQGGTDTQY
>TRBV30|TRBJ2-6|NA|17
AWSVRAPGVRSGANVLT
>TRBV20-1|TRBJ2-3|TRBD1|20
SARDPGAGWDTGTGTSRAQY